Below are 9 T cell receptor beta chains sequenced from a single sample in a study of Ad26.COV2.S vaccination and SARS-CoV-2 variants. This table comes from immunoSEQ multiplex PCR, and its TCRdb copy is limited to in-frame clones, with some not included. This sample has some 290,000 clones, with around 83% found just once. Stated treatment: some 20 received Ad26.COV2.S at low or high dose, single or two shots; five or six received placebo; per-sample allocation not given. Sample collection was performed on day 63 after the first vaccine or placebo injection. Here the sequenced sample was peripheral blood, taken in a trial of Ad26.COV2.S vaccine versus placebo. These receptors came from a person between 18 and 59 years old who received the Ad26.COV2.S COVID-19 vaccine or a placebo.

The chain recombines TRBV29-1 with TRBJ2-7, with D unclear. The CDR3 is made up of 12 amino acids. The germline V and J ends were trimmed by 3 bases and 2 bases, with 8 bases remaining between them. CDR1 SQVTM and CDR2 ANQGSEA come from the germline V gene. CDR3 amino acids: CSVESVTYEQYF. CDR3 bases: TGCAGCGTTGAGTCTGTGACCTACGAGCAGTACTTC.

The V gene is TRBV7-6, the J gene TRBJ2-7; D possibly matches TRBD1 or TRBD2 (5 bases each). The CDR3 runs to 14 residues. The V gene's germline CDR1 is SGHVS and CDR2 FNYEAQ. Deletions cut 1 base from V and 3 bases from J, with 10 bases between. CDR3 in DNA: TGTGCCAGCAGCTTAGGGGACCTTGACTACGAGCAGTACTTC. This translates into CASSLGDLDYEQYF.

In this sample, this clone turned up once. V gene TRBV7-2 combines with J gene TRBJ2-3; 10 positions match TRBD2. This CDR3 has 14 residues. Germline CDR1 and CDR2: SGHTA and FQGNSA. V trimming: 2 bases; J trimming: 6 bases; junction bases outside the gene matches: 2. The CDR3 sequence: CASSLSTSGDTQYF. The CDR3 region has the DNA TGTGCCAGCAGCTTATCGACTAGCGGGGATACGCAGTATTTT.

The chain links TRBV20-1 to TRBJ2-5, with a weak D call TRBD1 (5 bases). The CDR3 sequence is 11 residues long. V lost 7 bases to trimming and J lost 1 base, with 7 bases between them. The germline CDR1 and CDR2 sequences are DFQATT and SNEGSKA (reference sequence). The CDR3 DNA sequence: TGCAGTGGGGGCATCCAAGAGACCCAGTACTTC. Protein product: CSGGIQETQYF.

The V gene is TRBV18, the J gene TRBJ1-2, with 11 positions matching TRBD1. With 3 bases clipped from V and 6 bases from J, the junction kept 3 bases outside the gene matches. Germline CDR1 is KGHSH and CDR2 is LQKENI. The CDR3 sequence is 14 residues long. CDR3 residues: CASSPDRGRDGYTF. Here the CDR3 DNA reads TGTGCCAGCTCACCGGACAGGGGGCGGGATGGCTACACCTTC.

This rearrangement joins TRBV9 to TRBJ1-4; a weak D match, TRBD1 (5 bases). This CDR3 is 17 amino acids long. Germline V CDR1 and CDR2: SGDLS, YYNGEE. The V and J ends lost 0 bases and 6 bases respectively, with 18 bases between them. CDR3 DNA: TGTGCCAGCAGCGTAGGAGGGCGGACACTGGTGGATGAAAAACTGTTTTTT. Translating it yields CASSVGGRTLVDEKLFF.

This clone occurred many times. V gene TRBV5-4 combines with J gene TRBJ1-1; D is undetermined. Germline V gene lookup returns CDR1 SGHNT and CDR2 YYREEE (reference sequence). V was clipped by 0 bases and J by 1 base, with 13 bases between them. The CDR3 has 16 residues. In DNA form, the CDR3 reads TGTGCCAGCAGCTTGGATCCAGGCTGGAGGAACACTGAAGCTTTCTTT. Translation gives CASSLDPGWRNTEAFF.

The chain joins TRBV5-1 to TRBJ1-5; TRBD1 matches 11 bases. The CDR3 loop spans 16 amino acids. J lost 5 bases, V lost 4 bases, and 8 bases had no gene match. The germline V gene encodes CDR1 SGHRS and CDR2 YFSETQ. CDR3: CASSPSGQGVDQPQHF. For the CDR3, the DNA is TGCGCCAGCAGCCCTTCGGGACAGGGGGTTGATCAGCCCCAGCATTTT.

This clone was seen more than once but under ten times. The chain employs TRBV7-2 and TRBJ1-2; a weak D match, TRBD1 (6 bases). CDR3 length: 15 residues. The V gene's germline CDR1 is SGHTA and CDR2 FQGNSA. V was trimmed by 6 bases and J by 2 bases, leaving 16 bases between them. The CDR3 nucleotides read TGTGCCAGCAGATTGGGCCAGGGGAAGAACTATGGCTACACCTTC. This encodes CASRLGQGKNYGYTF. Using reference TRBV7-2 and TRBJ1-2 for the parts outside the CDR3, the full variable domain is GAGVSQSPSNKVTEKGKDVELRCDPISGHTALYWYRQSLGQGLEFLIYFQGNSAPDKSGLPSDRFSAERTGGSVSTLTIQRTQQEDSAVYLCASRLGQGKNYGYTFGSGTRLTVV.